A selection of T cell receptor beta chains follows, all from one sample in a study of beta chain features in type 1 diabetes. The method was immunoSEQ multiplex PCR; TCRdb's version includes in-frame clones alone and lacks a portion of them. The table has around 150,000 clones, approximately 8.8% seen once. The sequencing input was central memory CD4+ T cells from blood. These receptors were collected from a woman in her twenties or thirties with type 1 diabetes. Both conserved end residues are part of each CDR3. A D gene is named only where the DNA matches it firmly. Some rows mark clone size as missing; the rest say once, few, many or name a class of expanded clone.

TRBV6-1	TRBD2	NA	TRBJ2-2	TGTGCCAGCAGTGAAGCGCTTCCAGCGGGAGGTGCCGGGACCGGGGAGCTGTTTTTT	CASSEALPAGGAGTGELFF
TRBV7-9	NA	NA	TRBJ1-2	TGTGCCAGCAGCACGGGAGGGACCGGCTATGGCTACACCTTC	CASSTGGTGYGYTF
TRBV5-1	TRBD2	NA	TRBJ2-1	TGCGCCAGCAGCTCCGGGACTAGCTCCTACAATGAGCAGTTCTTC	CASSSGTSSYNEQFF
TRBV11-1	NA	NA	TRBJ1-1	TGTGCCAGCAGCGAGGCCATTCAGAACACTGAAGCTTTCTTT	CASSEAIQNTEAFF
TRBV5-1	TRBD2	NA	TRBJ2-1	TGCGCCAGCAGCGCCCTAGCGGGAAGTTATCATGAGCAGTTCTTC	CASSALAGSYHEQFF
TRBV14	NA	NA	TRBJ1-1	TGTGCCAGCAGTAGCCAAATCGACGGTGAAGCTTTCTTT	CASSSQIDGEAFF
TRBV11-3	TRBD2	NA	TRBJ2-7	TGTGCCAGCAGCTCCGCGGGAGGGGCCTACGAGCAGTACTTC	CASSSAGGAYEQYF
TRBV15	NA	NA	TRBJ1-1	TGTGCCACCAGCAGAGTGGAGACTGAAGCTTTCTTT	CATSRVETEAFF
TRBV4-2	TRBD2	NA	TRBJ2-7	TGTGCCAGCAGCCAAGATTCGACTAGCGGGAGTTACGAGCAGTACTTC	CASSQDSTSGSYEQYF
TRBV2	TRBD1	NA	TRBJ2-3	TGTGCCAGCAGTATACAACCGGGACAGGGGTACACAGATACGCAGTATTTT	CASSIQPGQGYTDTQYF
TRBV9	NA	few	TRBJ2-5	TGTGCCAGCAGCGTAGACGCGGTTGGGGAGACCCAGTACTTC	CASSVDAVGETQYF
TRBV25-1	TRBD1	few	TRBJ1-1	TGTGCCAGCAGGGGACAGTTAGACACTGAAGCTTTCTTT	CASRGQLDTEAFF
TRBV30	NA	few	TRBJ2-5	TGTGCCTGGAGTGTGACACAAGAGACCCAGTACTTC	CAWSVTQETQYF
TRBV2	TRBD1	NA	TRBJ2-7	TGTGCCAGCAGTTGGCAGGGGGAGTACGAGCAGTACTTC	CASSWQGEYEQYF
TRBV7-2	NA	NA	TRBJ2-1	TGTGCCAGCAGCTTACGAGGGACAAGCTACAATGAGCAGTTCTTC	CASSLRGTSYNEQFF
TRBV29-1	NA	few	TRBJ1-2	TGCAGCGCTACGACACAGGACTATGGCTACACCTTC	CSATTQDYGYTF
TRBV7-9	NA	many	TRBJ1-2	TGTGCCAGCAGCCCTCTTGATGGCGGCTACACCTTC	CASSPLDGGYTF
TRBV29-1	TRBD1	few	TRBJ1-1	TGCAGCGTTGAAGAAGGGGGCGCTGAAGCTTTCTTT	CSVEEGGAEAFF
TRBV4-2	NA	NA	TRBJ2-5	TGTGCCAGCAGCCAAGATATCAGGGCCCAAGAGACCCAGTACTTC	CASSQDIRAQETQYF
TRBV29-1	NA	few	TRBJ1-1	TGCAGCGCCGTACAGGGACGGAACACTGAAGCTTTCTTT	CSAVQGRNTEAFF
TRBV6-5	NA	few	TRBJ2-7	TGTGCCAGCAGTGAACCTCGCGGGGCCTACGAGCAGTACTTC	CASSEPRGAYEQYF
TRBV5-4	NA	NA	TRBJ2-7	TGTGCCAGCAGCTTGGATCTAGAGGGCCCCCGTTCCGAGCAGTACTTC	CASSLDLEGPRSEQYF
TRBV19	NA	NA	TRBJ2-2	TGTGCCAGTACCCTCACTGAGGCGGGGATCGGGGAGCTGTTTTTT	CASTLTEAGIGELFF
TRBV9	TRBD2	NA	TRBJ2-3	TGTGCCATCTCGATACTAAGAGCGGGAGGAAGCACAGATACGCAGTATTTT	CAISILRAGGSTDTQYF
TRBV28	NA	few	TRBJ2-7	TGTGCCAGCAGCCCCACGCCGGGACAAAGCTCCTACGAGCAGTACTTC	CASSPTPGQSSYEQYF
TRBV4-1	TRBD1	few	TRBJ1-1	TGCGCCAGCAGCCAAGAGAGGGGGCGAATGAACTTT	CASSQERGRMNF
TRBV5-1	NA	few	TRBJ2-3	TGCGCCAGCAGCATTCAGCCGACTAGCACAGATACGCAGTATTTT	CASSIQPTSTDTQYF
TRBV6-5	NA	NA	TRBJ2-5	TGTGCCAGCAGGTCTTCGGGTTTAGAGACCCAGTACTTC	CASRSSGLETQYF
TRBV5-1	NA	NA	TRBJ2-1	TGCGCCAGCAGCTCCGATGGGGGAGGTGGGCAGTTCTTC	CASSSDGGGGQFF
TRBV29-1	TRBD2	NA	TRBJ2-1	TGCAGCGTGCAGACTAGCGGGATGGGGATGGGCAATGAGCAGTTCTTC	CSVQTSGMGMGNEQFF
TRBV28	NA	NA	TRBJ2-7	TGTGCCAGCAGTATTACTCGTGAGCAGTACTTC	CASSITREQYF
TRBV30	NA	few	TRBJ1-1	TGTGCCTGGAGTCCTATCACTGAAGCTTTCTTT	CAWSPITEAFF
TRBV28	NA	NA	TRBJ1-5	TGTGCCAGCAGTTTGAACAGGGATCAGCCCCAGCATTTT	CASSLNRDQPQHF
TRBV5-1	TRBD1	NA	TRBJ2-3	TGCGCCAGCAGCTCTGGGACAGGGGGTACCACAGATACGCAGTATTTT	CASSSGTGGTTDTQYF
TRBV6-5	NA	NA	TRBJ2-5	TGTGCCAGCAGTTACTCAGACGGCGGAGGGCGGGAGACCCAGTACTTC	CASSYSDGGGRETQYF
TRBV11-2	TRBD2	few	TRBJ2-3	TGTGCCAGCAGCCAAGGACTAGCGGGGTACACAGATACGCAGTATTTT	CASSQGLAGYTDTQYF
TRBV5-1	TRBD1	NA	TRBJ1-4	TGCGCCAGCAGCTTGAATATCGGGGACAGGGCAGAAAAACTGTTTTTT	CASSLNIGDRAEKLFF
TRBV28	NA	NA	TRBJ1-2	TGTGCCAGCTTCTCTCGGGGGGGGGCTAACTATGGCTACACCTTC	CASFSRGGANYGYTF
TRBV4-1	TRBD2	few	TRBJ2-1	TGCGCCAGCAGCCAAGATGGGAGGGGGGGACTAGCGGGGTTAAGCTCCTACAATGAGCAGTTCTTC	CASSQDGRGGLAGLSSYNEQFF
TRBV29-1	TRBD1	few	TRBJ2-4	TGCAGCGTGCCGGGACAGGGTACAAACATTCAGTACTTC	CSVPGQGTNIQYF
TRBV30	NA	few	TRBJ1-2	TGTGCCTGGGGAGGACAGACCAACTATGGCTACACCTTC	CAWGGQTNYGYTF
TRBV19	NA	NA	TRBJ2-7	TGTGCCAGTAGTGGGCAGGGGTACCACGAGCAGTACTTC	CASSGQGYHEQYF
TRBV5-1	NA	few	TRBJ1-2	TGCGCCAGCAGCTTGGATTTCCAGGGCGGCGGCTACACCTTC	CASSLDFQGGGYTF
TRBV29-1	TRBD2	NA	TRBJ2-3	TGCAGCGTTGAATCAGGCAGACTAGCGGGCACAGATACGCAGTATTTT	CSVESGRLAGTDTQYF
TRBV5-1	NA	NA	TRBJ1-1	TGCGCCAGCAGCTTAGAACCGGGCGTCAGCGGAACTGAAGCTTTCTTT	CASSLEPGVSGTEAFF
TRBV29-1	NA	NA	TRBJ1-5	TGCAGCGCCGGGGGTGGGGGCAATCAGCCCCAGCATTTT	CSAGGGGNQPQHF
TRBV6-5	NA	few	TRBJ1-1	TGTGCCAGCAGGACACAGGTTGACACTGAAGCTTTCTTT	CASRTQVDTEAFF
TRBV27	NA	NA	TRBJ2-3	TGTGCCAGCAGTTTATCAGGGGTTAGCACAGATACGCAGTATTTT	CASSLSGVSTDTQYF
TRBV28	NA	few	TRBJ2-7	TGTGCCAGCAGTTTACCTCCGGCTAGCTCCTACGAGCAGTACTTC	CASSLPPASSYEQYF
TRBV20-1	NA	NA	TRBJ2-7	TGCAGTGCAATGAGGGAATACGAGCAGTACTTC	CSAMREYEQYF
TRBV9	NA	NA	TRBJ2-4	TGTGCCAGCAGCGTAGGGGAGAGGGACATTCAGTACTTC	CASSVGERDIQYF
TRBV2	NA	few	TRBJ2-6	TGTGCCAGCAGTGATAACCGCAGGATCTTCTCTGGGGCCAACGTCCTGACTTTC	CASSDNRRIFSGANVLTF
TRBV5-1	TRBD2	NA	TRBJ2-5	TGCGCCAGCAGCTCTATAGCGGGAGGGGAGACCCAGTACTTC	CASSSIAGGETQYF
TRBV30	TRBD1	few	TRBJ2-7	TGTGCCAGTGGGACAGGGTACGAGCAGTACTTC	CASGTGYEQYF
TRBV7-9	NA	NA	TRBJ2-7	TGTGCCAGCAGCTTAGGAACAACTAGCATATACGAGCAGTACTTC	CASSLGTTSIYEQYF